This TCR beta chain is drawn from a study of T cells in Graves' hyperthyroidism and ophthalmopathy. Looking at the study overall: Peripheral blood collection took place at initial diagnosis, before any treatment.

Amplification of TCR beta CDR3 regions was performed using RNA transcripts as template. The HTBI primer set served for first-round RT-PCR of the TCR CDR3. In TCRdb, the multiplex PCR reads were re-called with MiXCR into one record per CDR3 protein. The table includes hundreds of thousands of distinct CDR3 sequences, 14% to 15% detected once. Trimming took 4 bases from V and 1 from J, leaving 14 bases between them. The CDR3 has 15 amino acids. CDR1 is SGHRS, CDR2 YFSETQ, per germline. Disease duration was under 3 months in the ophthalmopathy patients, who also had a Clinical Activity Score of at least 3 and a NOSPECS grade of at least 4. Exclusion followed for patients with uncontrolled infection, other autoimmune disease, pregnancy or lactation. Orbital computed tomography and thyroid ultrasound, together with serum TRAb and thyroxine and clinical symptoms, were used for diagnoses. This clonotype was recorded at least ten times.

Sequenced material: blood. The rearrangement joins TRBV5-1 to TRBJ2-5, with D perhaps matching TRBD1 or TRBD2 (6 bases each). This clonotype was sampled from a young man with Graves' ophthalmopathy. CDR3 amino acids: CASSPTQGGQETQYF. In DNA form, the CDR3 reads TGCGCCAGCAGCCCCACACAGGGAGGCCAAGAGACCCAGTACTTC.